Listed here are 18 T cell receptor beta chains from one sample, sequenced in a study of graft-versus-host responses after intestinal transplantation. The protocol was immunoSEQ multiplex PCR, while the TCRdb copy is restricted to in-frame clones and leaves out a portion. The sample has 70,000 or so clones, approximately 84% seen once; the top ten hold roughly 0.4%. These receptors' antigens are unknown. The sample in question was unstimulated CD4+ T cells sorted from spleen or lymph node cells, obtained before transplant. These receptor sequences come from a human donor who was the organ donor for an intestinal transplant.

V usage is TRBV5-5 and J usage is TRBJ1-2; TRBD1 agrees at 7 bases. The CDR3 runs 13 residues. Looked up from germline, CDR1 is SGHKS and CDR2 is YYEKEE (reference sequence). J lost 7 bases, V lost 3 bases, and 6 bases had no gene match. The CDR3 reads CASSSDRVTGYTF. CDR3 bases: TGTGCCAGCAGCTCCGACAGGGTGACTGGCTACACCTTC.

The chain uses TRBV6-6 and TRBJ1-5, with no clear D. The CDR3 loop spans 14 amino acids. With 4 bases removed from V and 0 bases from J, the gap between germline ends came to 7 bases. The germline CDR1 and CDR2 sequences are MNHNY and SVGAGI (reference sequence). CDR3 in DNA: TGTGCCAGCAGTTCGGCGGATAGCAATCAGCCCCAGCATTTT. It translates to CASSSADSNQPQHF.

CDR3 in amino acids: CASSPQPEGAGYGYTF. The CDR3 DNA reads TGTGCCAGCTCACCCCAGCCCGAGGGGGCCGGCTATGGCTACACCTTC. The genes are TRBV18 and TRBJ1-2; TRBD1 matches at 7 bases. The CDR3 is 16 amino acids. Germline V CDR1 and CDR2: KGHSH, LQKENI. V gave up 3 bases and J gave up 4 bases; unmatched junction bases: 11.

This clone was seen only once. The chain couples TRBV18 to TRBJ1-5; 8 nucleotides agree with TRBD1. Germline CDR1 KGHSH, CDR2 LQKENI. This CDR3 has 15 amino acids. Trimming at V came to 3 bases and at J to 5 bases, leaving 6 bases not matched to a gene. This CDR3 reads CASSPTSGGDQPQHF. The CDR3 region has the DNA TGTGCCAGCTCACCCACTTCAGGGGGCGATCAGCCCCAGCATTTT.

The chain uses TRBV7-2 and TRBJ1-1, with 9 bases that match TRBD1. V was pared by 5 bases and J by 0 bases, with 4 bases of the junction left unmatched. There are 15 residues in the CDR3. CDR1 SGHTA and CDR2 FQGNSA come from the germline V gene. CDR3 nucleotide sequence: TGTGCCAGCAGCAGACAGGGGGGGATGAACACTGAAGCTTTCTTT. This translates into CASSRQGGMNTEAFF.

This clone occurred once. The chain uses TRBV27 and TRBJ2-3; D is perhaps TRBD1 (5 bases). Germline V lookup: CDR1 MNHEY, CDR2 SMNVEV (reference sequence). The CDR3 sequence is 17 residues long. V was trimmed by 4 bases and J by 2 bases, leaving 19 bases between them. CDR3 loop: CASSSIETALYTDTQYF. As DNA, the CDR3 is TGTGCCAGCAGTTCGATTGAGACAGCGCTTTACACAGATACGCAGTATTTT.

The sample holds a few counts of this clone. CDR3 in DNA: TGTGCCATCGGGGTACAAGAGACCCAGTACTTC. It yields the protein CAIGVQETQYF. The chain couples TRBV2 to TRBJ2-5; D possibly corresponds to TRBD2 (5 bases). Trimming pared 10 bases from V and 2 bases from J, leaving 8 bases between. The CDR3 consists of 11 residues. Germline V CDR1 and CDR2: SNHLY, FYNNEI.

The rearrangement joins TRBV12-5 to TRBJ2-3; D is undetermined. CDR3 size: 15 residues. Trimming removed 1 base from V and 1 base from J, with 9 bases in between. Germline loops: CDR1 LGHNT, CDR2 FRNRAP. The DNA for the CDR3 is TGTGCTAGTGGTTTGGCAAATCCCCGCACAGATACGCAGTATTTT. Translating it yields CASGLANPRTDTQYF.

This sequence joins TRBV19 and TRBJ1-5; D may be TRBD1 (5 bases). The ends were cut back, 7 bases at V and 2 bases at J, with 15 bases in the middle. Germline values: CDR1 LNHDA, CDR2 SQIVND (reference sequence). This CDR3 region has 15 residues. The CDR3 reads CASIKGGDGNQPQHF. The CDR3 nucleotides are TGTGCCAGTATTAAAGGAGGGGATGGCAATCAGCCCCAGCATTTT.

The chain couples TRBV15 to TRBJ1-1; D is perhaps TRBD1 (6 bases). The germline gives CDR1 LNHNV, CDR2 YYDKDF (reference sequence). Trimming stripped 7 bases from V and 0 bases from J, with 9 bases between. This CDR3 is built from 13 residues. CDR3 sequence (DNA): TGTGCCACCAAAGGGGACATGAACACTGAAGCTTTCTTT. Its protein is CATKGDMNTEAFF.

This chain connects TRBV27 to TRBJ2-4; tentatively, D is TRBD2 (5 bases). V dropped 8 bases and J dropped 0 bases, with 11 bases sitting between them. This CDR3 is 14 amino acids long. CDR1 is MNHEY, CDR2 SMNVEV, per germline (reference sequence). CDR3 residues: CASGRAGAKNIQYF. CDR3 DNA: TGTGCCAGCGGGCGGGCTGGAGCCAAAAACATTCAGTACTTC.

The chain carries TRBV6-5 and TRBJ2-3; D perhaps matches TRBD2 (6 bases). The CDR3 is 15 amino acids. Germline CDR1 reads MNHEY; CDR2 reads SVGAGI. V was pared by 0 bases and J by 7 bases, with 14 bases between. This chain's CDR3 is CASSYSGTGDYTQYF. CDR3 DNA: TGTGCCAGCAGTTACTCGGGGACGGGAGACTATACGCAGTATTTT.

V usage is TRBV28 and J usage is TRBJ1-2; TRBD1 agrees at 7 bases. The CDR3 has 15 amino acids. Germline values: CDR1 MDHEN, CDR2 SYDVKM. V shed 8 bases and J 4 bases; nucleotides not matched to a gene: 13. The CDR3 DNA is TGTGCCAGCGCAACCCCGACAGGGACAAGCTATGGCTACACCTTC. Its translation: CASATPTGTSYGYTF.

This CDR3 is CASSVTGTRGDTQYF. The CDR3 DNA reads TGTGCCAGCAGCGTAACCGGGACTAGAGGAGATACGCAGTATTTT. V and J are TRBV9 and TRBJ2-3; the match to TRBD2 covers 8 bases. Trimming took 1 base from V and 5 from J; bases not matched to a gene: 6. The germline V gene has CDR1 SGDLS and CDR2 YYNGEE. This CDR3 comprises 15 residues.

The CDR3 nucleotides are TGTGCCAGCAGCTCGGGACTAGCGCACAATGAGCAGTTCTTC. This translates into CASSSGLAHNEQFF. The genes are TRBV7-2 and TRBJ2-1; TRBD2 agrees at 10 bases. Trimming removed 4 bases from V and 5 bases from J; junction bases left unmatched: 2. In germline, CDR1 is SGHTA, CDR2 FQGNSA. The CDR3 has 14 amino acids.

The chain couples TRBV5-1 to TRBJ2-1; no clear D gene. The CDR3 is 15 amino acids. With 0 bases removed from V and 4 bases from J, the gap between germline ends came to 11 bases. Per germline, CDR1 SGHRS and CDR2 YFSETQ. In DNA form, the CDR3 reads TGCGCCAGCAGCTTGGGTTTGGCTAGTTACAATGAGCAGTTCTTC. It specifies CASSLGLASYNEQFF.

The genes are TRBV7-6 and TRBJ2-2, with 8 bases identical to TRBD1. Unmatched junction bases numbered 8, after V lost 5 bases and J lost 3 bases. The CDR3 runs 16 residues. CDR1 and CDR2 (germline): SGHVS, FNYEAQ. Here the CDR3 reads CASSNRGQGYTGELFF. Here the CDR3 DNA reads TGTGCCAGCAGCAACAGAGGACAGGGATACACCGGGGAGCTGTTTTTT.

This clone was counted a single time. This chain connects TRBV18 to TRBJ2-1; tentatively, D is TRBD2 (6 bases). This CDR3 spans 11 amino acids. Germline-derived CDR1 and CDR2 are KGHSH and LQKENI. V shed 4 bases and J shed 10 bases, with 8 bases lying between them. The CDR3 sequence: CASSQRGEQFF. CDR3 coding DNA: TGTGCCAGCTCACAACGGGGGGAGCAGTTCTTC. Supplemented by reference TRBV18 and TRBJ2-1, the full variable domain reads NAGVMQNPRHLVRRRGQEARLRCSPMKGHSHVYWYRQLPEEGLKFMVYLQKENIIDESGMPKERFSAEFPKEGPSILRIQQVVRGDSAAYFCASSQRGEQFFGPGTRLTVL.